Each of the 24 T cell receptor beta chains below was sequenced from the same sample in a study of cytomegalovirus exposure and HLA in healthy donors. 13 Jbeta primers and 60 Vbeta primers were used for the PCR. Assay: immunoSEQ multiplex PCR; the TCRdb copy retains only in-frame clones and omits some. The sample has 250,000 or so clones, approximately 87% seen once; the top ten hold around 1.2%. Material for sequencing was PBMCs. The receptors stem from a human donor in good health.

This chain links TRBV9 with TRBJ2-1, with TRBD2 identical over 13 bases. The CDR3 covers 17 residues. V trimming: 3 bases; J trimming: 5 bases; junction bases outside the gene matches: 8. Germline CDR1 SGDLS, CDR2 YYNGEE. CDR3 sequence (DNA): TGTGCCAGCAGCGCCCGGTGGGGGACTAGCGGGAACAATGAGCAGTTCTTC. Residues: CASSARWGTSGNNEQFF.

This clone was found once. The J gene is TRBJ2-7, the V gene TRBV14; D possibly corresponds to TRBD1 (5 bases). Germline lookup yields CDR1 SGHDN and CDR2 FVKESK. V lost 2 bases and J lost 2, with 10 bases in between. The CDR3 has 14 amino acids. Written as DNA, the CDR3 is TGTGCCAGCAGCCAAACCGACAGACCCTACGAGCAGTACTTC. Translation gives CASSQTDRPYEQYF.

The rearrangement uses TRBV6-4 and TRBJ1-2; D might be TRBD1 (5 bases). Trimming removed 4 bases at V and 2 bases at J, with 8 bases between. Germline CDR1 is MRHNA and CDR2 is SNTAGT. This CDR3 is built from 13 residues. CDR3 protein: CASSADRNYGYTF. In DNA form, the CDR3 reads TGTGCCAGCAGTGCAGACAGAAACTATGGCTACACCTTC.

The chain couples TRBV28 to TRBJ2-1; TRBD2 aligns across 8 bases. Trimming cost V 6 bases and J 8 bases; bases outside gene matches: 15. Germline CDR1 is MDHEN and CDR2 is SYDVKM. The CDR3 spans 16 residues. In DNA form, the CDR3 reads TGTGCCAGCAGACCTACTATAACGGGAGGGCCGGATGAGCAGTTCTTC. Protein product: CASRPTITGGPDEQFF.

The chain is built from TRBV11-3 and TRBJ2-7, with 10 bases identical to TRBD2. J gave up 4 bases and V 4 bases, and 7 bases lay outside the gene matches. CDR3 length: 15 residues. The germline gives CDR1 SGHNT, CDR2 YENEEA. The chain's CDR3 is CASSSGLADSYEQYF. As DNA, the CDR3 is TGTGCCAGCAGCTCAGGACTAGCGGACTCTTACGAGCAGTACTTC.

The chain recombines TRBV7-9 with TRBJ2-5; possible D gene TRBD1, 6 bases. Trimming took 5 bases from V and 4 from J, leaving 14 bases between them. The CDR3 spans 14 residues. Germline V gene sequence: CDR1 SEHNR, CDR2 FQNEAQ (reference sequence). The CDR3 region has the DNA TGTGCCAGCAGCCCGGACAGCCAGGTAGAGACCCAGTACTTC. Residues: CASSPDSQVETQYF.

This chain joins TRBV11-1 and TRBJ2-1; the match to TRBD1 covers 12 bases. The CDR3 sequence is 13 residues long. The V and J ends lost 11 bases and 5 bases, in that order; junction bases with no gene match: 4. CDR1 is SGHAT and CDR2 is FQDESV in the germline V gene (reference sequence). The CDR3 region has the DNA TGTGCCGCCGGGACAGGGGGCAACAATGAGCAGTTCTTC. Translated: CAAGTGGNNEQFF. The full variable domain, completed using reference TRBV11-1 and TRBJ2-1, is EAEVAQSPRYKITEKSQAVAFWCDPISGHATLYWYRQILGQGPELLVQFQDESVVDDSQLPKDRFSAERLKGVDSTLKIQPAELGDSAMYLCAAGTGGNNEQFFGPGTRLTVL.

This chain links TRBV18 with TRBJ2-5; 10 nucleotides match TRBD2. The J call is in doubt because the DNA end fits TRBJ2-7 better. Looked up from germline, CDR1 is KGHSH and CDR2 is LQKENI. The CDR3 covers 17 residues. As DNA, the CDR3 is TGTGCCAGCTCACCAGGACTAGCGGCTAGTCCCCCCTACGAGCAGTACTTC. Its protein is CASSPGLAASPPYEQYF.

The V and J genes are TRBV4-3 and TRBJ2-1; D gene unclear. This CDR3 comprises 14 residues. CDR1 is LGHNA, CDR2 YSLEER, per germline. V was pared by 0 bases and J by 6 bases, with 9 bases between. The CDR3 DNA is TGCGCCAGCAGCCAAGAGGCAGTGTTCAATGAGCAGTTCTTC. Amino acid sequence: CASSQEAVFNEQFF.

This clone showed up just once. The CDR3 bases are TGTGCCTGGAGCGATGACCTGACAGGCTACACTGAAGCTTTCTTT. Its translation is CAWSDDLTGYTEAFF. The chain combines TRBV30 with TRBJ1-1; the D gene is possibly TRBD1 (6 bases). CDR1 GTSNPN and CDR2 SVGIG come from the germline V gene (reference sequence). Trimming stripped 3 bases from V and 3 bases from J, with 17 bases between. The CDR3 has 15 amino acids.

The chain has TRBV27 and TRBJ2-7; 9 positions match TRBD1. Germline CDR1 and CDR2: MNHEY and SMNVEV (reference sequence). This CDR3 is 16 amino acids long. J gave up 6 bases and V 0 bases, and 9 bases lay outside the gene matches. CDR3 coding DNA: TGTGCCAGCAGTTTATCGCGGGACAGGGTCCTGTCCGAGCAGTACTTC. Its translation: CASSLSRDRVLSEQYF.

This rearrangement joins TRBV5-6 to TRBJ2-7; 10 bases align to TRBD2. The junction had 14 bases not matched to a gene; V was cut back by 5 bases and J by 0 bases. CDR3 length: 18 residues. Germline CDR1 and CDR2: SGHDT and YYEEEE. CDR3 nucleotides: TGTGCCAGCAGGTTTGGTACTAGCGGGACACGTCACTCCTACGAGCAGTACTTC. Protein sequence: CASRFGTSGTRHSYEQYF.

This chain connects TRBV6-5 to TRBJ1-2; TRBD1 is a possible D gene (5 bases). Germline V gene sequence: CDR1 MNHEY, CDR2 SVGAGI. Trimming took 7 bases from V and 1 from J, leaving 10 bases between them. The CDR3 is made up of 13 amino acids. The CDR3 reads CASTPQGNYGYTF. As DNA, the CDR3 is TGTGCCAGCACCCCCCAGGGTAACTATGGCTACACCTTC.

This sequence joins TRBV5-1 and TRBJ2-1; 9 bases fit TRBD2. V trimming: 1 base; J trimming: 7 bases; junction bases outside the gene matches: 6. Germline lookup yields CDR1 SGHRS and CDR2 YFSETQ. The CDR3 sequence is 15 residues long. CDR3 residues: CASSLNPSGANEQFF. DNA for the CDR3: TGCGCCAGCAGCTTGAATCCTAGCGGGGCGAATGAGCAGTTCTTC. The whole variable domain, remainder taken from reference TRBV5-1 and TRBJ2-1, is KAGVTQTPRYLIKTRGQQVTLSCSPISGHRSVSWYQQTPGQGLQFLFEYFSETQRNKGNFPGRFSGRQFSNSRSEMNVSTLELGDSALYLCASSLNPSGANEQFFGPGTRLTVL.

This clone has just a few counts. Its ends do not fully match the called genes, so a read error is possible. The chain employs TRBV7-7 and TRBJ2-1; D may be TRBD2 (5 bases). CDR1 SSHAT and CDR2 FNYEAQ come from the germline V gene (reference sequence). The CDR3 covers 15 residues. The CDR3 sequence is CASSLGSSSYNEQFF. The CDR3, as DNA: TGTGCTAGCAGCTTGGGGAGCAGCTCCTACAATGAGCAGTTCTTC. Together with reference TRBV7-7 and TRBJ2-1, the CDR3 gives the full variable domain: GAGVSQSPRYKVTKRGQDVTLRCDPISSHATLYWYQQALGQGPEFLTYFNYEAQPDKSGLPSDRFSAERPEGSISTLTIQRTEQRDSAMYRCASSLGSSSYNEQFFGPGTRLTVL.

The V and J genes are TRBV9 and TRBJ1-3; TRBD1 might be the D (6 bases). The V end lost 4 bases, the J end lost 3 bases, and 17 bases lay between the germline ends. The CDR3 spans 16 residues. The V gene's germline CDR1 is SGDLS and CDR2 YYNGEE. The DNA for the CDR3 is TGTGCCAGCAGCTGGGGGCCGGACCCTGGTGGAAACACCATATATTTT. Translating gives CASSWGPDPGGNTIYF.

This clone is a singleton in its sample. This sequence joins TRBV11-2 and TRBJ2-7, with TRBD1 identical over 7 bases. The CDR3 covers 13 residues. The V and J ends lost 3 bases and 7 bases, in that order; junction bases with no gene match: 6. Germline lookup yields CDR1 SGHAT and CDR2 FQNNGV. The CDR3 here is CASSLRGRGEQYF. The CDR3 DNA is TGTGCCAGCAGCTTGAGGGGGCGCGGGGAGCAGTACTTC.

The V and J genes are TRBV2 and TRBJ1-5; D is undetermined. The CDR3 is made up of 13 amino acids. Germline CDR1 and CDR2: SNHLY and FYNNEI. V was shortened by 6 bases and J by 4 bases, with 10 bases between the two germline ends. CDR3 nucleotide sequence: TGTGCCAGCAGGGCCTCATTTAATCAGCCCCAGCATTTT. It codes for CASRASFNQPQHF.

The chain links TRBV28 to TRBJ1-1; D unclear. In germline, CDR1 is MDHEN, CDR2 SYDVKM. Trimming left V 6 bases short and J 0 bases short, with 20 bases between. This CDR3 comprises 17 residues. CDR3 bases: TGTGCCAGCAGCCAGAGTAGCAGTTACCTCATGAACACTGAAGCTTTCTTT. Translating it yields CASSQSSSYLMNTEAFF.

This sequence joins TRBV7-9 and TRBJ2-3; D call uncertain. The CDR3 has 16 residues. Germline V gene sequence: CDR1 SEHNR, CDR2 FQNEAQ (reference sequence). Deletions cut 1 base from V and 4 bases from J, with 15 bases between. The CDR3 DNA follows: TGTGCCAGCAGCTTAGAGGCGGCGATAGCCTCAGATACGCAGTATTTT. Translation gives CASSLEAAIASDTQYF. The full variable domain, with the rest looked up from reference TRBV7-9 and TRBJ2-3, is DTGVSQNPRHKITKRGQNVTFRCDPISEHNRLYWYRQTLGQGPEFLTYFQNEAQLEKSRLLSDRFSAERPKGSFSTLEIQRTEQGDSAMYLCASSLEAAIASDTQYFGPGTRLTVL.

The chain joins TRBV28 to TRBJ1-5; the match to TRBD1 covers 7 bases. Germline V CDR1 and CDR2: MDHEN, SYDVKM. This CDR3 has 13 residues. Trimming cost V 7 bases and J 7 bases; bases outside gene matches: 7. The CDR3 DNA sequence: TGTGCCAGCACAGGGGGAAATTACCAGCCCCAGCATTTT. Protein: CASTGGNYQPQHF. Full variable domain (missing parts from reference TRBV28 and TRBJ1-5): DVKVTQSSRYLVKRTGEKVFLECVQDMDHENMFWYRQDPGLGLRLIYFSYDVKMKEKGDIPEGYSVSREKKERFSLILESASTNQTSMYLCASTGGNYQPQHFGDGTRLSIL.

CDR3 loop: CASSFRSGQGDHEQYF. The CDR3 DNA reads TGCGCCAGCAGCTTTCGGTCGGGACAGGGTGACCACGAGCAGTACTTC. The genes are TRBV5-1 and TRBJ2-7, with 9 bases fitting TRBD1. The CDR3 has 16 residues. Germline V gives CDR1 SGHRS, CDR2 YFSETQ. Germline trimming cut 2 bases from V and 5 bases from J; bases unmatched to any gene: 11.

The chain links TRBV27 to TRBJ2-7, with D maybe TRBD2 (6 bases). The length of the CDR3 is 15 residues. V lost 5 bases to trimming and J lost 6 bases, with 20 bases between them. Germline V gene data show CDR1 as MNHEY and CDR2 as SMNVEV (reference sequence). CDR3 region: CASSPTGRRVGEQYF. The CDR3 DNA follows: TGTGCCAGCAGTCCAACCGGGAGAAGAGTGGGCGAGCAGTACTTC.

The chain is built from TRBV5-8 and TRBJ1-3; 7 bases line up with TRBD1. In germline, CDR1 is SGHTS, CDR2 YDEGEE. V lost 2 bases and J lost 0; bases outside the gene matches: 8. This CDR3 is built from 17 residues. CDR3 nucleotides: TGTGCCAGCAGCTTTCGGGCGACAGGGATCTCTGGAAACACCATATATTTT. Protein: CASSFRATGISGNTIYF.